Listed below are T cell receptor beta chains from one sample, sequenced in a study of T cells in Graves' hyperthyroidism and ophthalmopathy. TCRdb used MiXCR to reprocess the multiplex PCR reads, holding one entry per CDR3 protein. This table holds about 200,000 distinct CDR3 sequences, 18% found once. The sequencing sample was made of blood. The receptor set was obtained from a man aged 35 to 55 with Graves' hyperthyroidism. Both conserved end residues are part of each CDR3. Each record gives: CDR3 DNA, CDR3 protein, V gene, J gene, D gene, clone size. D genes are given only for firm matches. For some rows the clone size is stated as once, few or many, or as a class when expanded; others skip it.

cdr3_nt: TGCAGTGCTAGACCACGAAGAGGTGAGGGCCATGGCTACACCTTC
cdr3_aa: CSARPRRGEGHGYTF
v_call: TRBV20-1
j_call: TRBJ1-2
d_call: NA
clone_size: many

cdr3_nt: TGTGCCAGCAGTGAATTTAGGGGCGGGAATCAGCCCCAGCATTTT
cdr3_aa: CASSEFRGGNQPQHF
v_call: TRBV6-1
j_call: TRBJ1-5
d_call: NA
clone_size: NA

cdr3_nt: TGTGCCAGCAGTGTCAGGGGGCACGAGCAGTACTTC
cdr3_aa: CASSVRGHEQYF
v_call: TRBV2
j_call: TRBJ2-7
d_call: TRBD1
clone_size: many

cdr3_nt: TGCAGTGCTAAGGGGGGAAGAACACTCGAAGCTTTCTTT
cdr3_aa: CSAKGGRTLEAFF
v_call: TRBV20-1
j_call: TRBJ1-1
d_call: NA
clone_size: NA

cdr3_nt: TGTGCCAGCAGTTGGCAACGGTCGAACACTGAAGCTTTCTTT
cdr3_aa: CASSWQRSNTEAFF
v_call: TRBV12-3/TRBV12-4
j_call: TRBJ1-1
d_call: NA
clone_size: NA

cdr3_nt: TGCAGCGTTACCGAACAGGGCTTCGGTGAAAAACTGTTTTTT
cdr3_aa: CSVTEQGFGEKLFF
v_call: TRBV29-1
j_call: TRBJ1-4
d_call: NA
clone_size: many

cdr3_nt: TGCGCCAGCAGCCCTCTGGGGGGAACGAACACTGAAGCTTTCTTT
cdr3_aa: CASSPLGGTNTEAFF
v_call: TRBV5-1
j_call: TRBJ1-1
d_call: NA
clone_size: NA

cdr3_nt: TGCGCCAGCAGCTTGTCGACAGGGTTTATAACTGAAGCTTTCTTT
cdr3_aa: CASSLSTGFITEAFF
v_call: TRBV5-1
j_call: TRBJ1-1
d_call: TRBD1
clone_size: many

cdr3_nt: TGTGCCAGCAGTGATCGGGGGAGTGACACAGATACGCAGTATTTT
cdr3_aa: CASSDRGSDTDTQYF
v_call: TRBV7-3
j_call: TRBJ2-3
d_call: NA
clone_size: NA

cdr3_nt: TGTGCCAGCAGCCATCCGTTTGGACGGCCACGTGGAGATACGCAGTATTTT
cdr3_aa: CASSHPFGRPRGDTQYF
v_call: TRBV7-2
j_call: TRBJ2-3
d_call: NA
clone_size: many

cdr3_nt: TGTGCCAGCAGTTTACACGACGCTAACTATGGCTACACCTTC
cdr3_aa: CASSLHDANYGYTF
v_call: TRBV28
j_call: TRBJ1-2
d_call: NA
clone_size: few

cdr3_nt: TGTGCCAGCAGTTTAAGGGGGGCACGAGAGACCCAGTACTTC
cdr3_aa: CASSLRGARETQYF
v_call: TRBV12-3/TRBV12-4
j_call: TRBJ2-5
d_call: NA
clone_size: few

cdr3_nt: TGTGCAACTAACAGAGTCTGGAAAACTGAAGCTTTCTTT
cdr3_aa: CATNRVWKTEAFF
v_call: TRBV30
j_call: TRBJ1-1
d_call: NA
clone_size: many

cdr3_nt: TGCAGTGCTAGCGGGGGCTACACAGATACGCAGTATTTT
cdr3_aa: CSASGGYTDTQYF
v_call: TRBV20-1
j_call: TRBJ2-3
d_call: NA
clone_size: many

cdr3_nt: TGTGCCAGCAGCCAACGACAGGGCCCTACTGAAGCTTTCTTT
cdr3_aa: CASSQRQGPTEAFF
v_call: TRBV7-2
j_call: TRBJ1-1
d_call: TRBD1
clone_size: many

cdr3_nt: TGTGCCAGCAGCAATGGACAGGGGGGCTACGAGCAGTACTTC
cdr3_aa: CASSNGQGGYEQYF
v_call: TRBV7-3
j_call: TRBJ2-7
d_call: TRBD1
clone_size: many

cdr3_nt: TGTGCCAGCAGCTTAGCTAGCGGGGGCACCCAAGAGACCCAGTACTTC
cdr3_aa: CASSLASGGTQETQYF
v_call: TRBV7-9
j_call: TRBJ2-5
d_call: TRBD2
clone_size: many

cdr3_nt: TGTGCCACCCGGACAGGGGATCAGCCCCAGCATTTT
cdr3_aa: CATRTGDQPQHF
v_call: TRBV6-2/TRBV6-3
j_call: TRBJ1-5
d_call: TRBD1
clone_size: many

cdr3_nt: TGTGCCAACGGACTAGCGGGATTAGAGACCCAGTACTTC
cdr3_aa: CANGLAGLETQYF
v_call: TRBV2
j_call: TRBJ2-5
d_call: TRBD2
clone_size: many

cdr3_nt: TGTGCCAGCAGTTACTCAGGGGCTAATTCACCCCTCCACTTT
cdr3_aa: CASSYSGANSPLHF
v_call: TRBV6-5
j_call: TRBJ1-6
d_call: NA
clone_size: NA

cdr3_nt: TGCGCCAGCAGCTATGACAGGACGGCTCCTCTAGTCGAAGCTTTCTTT
cdr3_aa: CASSYDRTAPLVEAFF
v_call: TRBV5-1
j_call: TRBJ1-1
d_call: NA
clone_size: many

cdr3_nt: TGCGCCAGCAGCTTCGACGGGACAGGGTTATACTACGAGCAGTACTTC
cdr3_aa: CASSFDGTGLYYEQYF
v_call: TRBV5-1
j_call: TRBJ2-7
d_call: TRBD1
clone_size: NA

cdr3_nt: TGTGCCAGCAGCTTAGGGGGCGGGGCCCAGGGGACAGATACGCAGTATTTT
cdr3_aa: CASSLGGGAQGTDTQYF
v_call: TRBV7-2
j_call: TRBJ2-3
d_call: NA
clone_size: few

cdr3_nt: TGTGCCTGGACTCCTGTCACTGAAGCTTTCTTT
cdr3_aa: CAWTPVTEAFF
v_call: TRBV30
j_call: TRBJ1-1
d_call: NA
clone_size: many

cdr3_nt: TGCAGTGCTAGAGATCCCTTCAGGAGGGCAAGTGAGCAGTTCTTC
cdr3_aa: CSARDPFRRASEQFF
v_call: TRBV20-1
j_call: TRBJ2-1
d_call: NA
clone_size: many

cdr3_nt: TGTGCCAGCAGTGACCCTACGGGACAGGGGGAGACCCAGTACTTC
cdr3_aa: CASSDPTGQGETQYF
v_call: TRBV2
j_call: TRBJ2-5
d_call: TRBD1
clone_size: many

cdr3_nt: TGCAGTGCTCGGGACAGGGGGCTTCACTTCCCCTACGAGCAGTACTTC
cdr3_aa: CSARDRGLHFPYEQYF
v_call: TRBV20-1
j_call: TRBJ2-7
d_call: TRBD1
clone_size: NA

cdr3_nt: TGTGCCAGCAGTTTGGGACTTCAGCCCCAGCATTTT
cdr3_aa: CASSLGLQPQHF
v_call: TRBV12-3/TRBV12-4
j_call: TRBJ1-5
d_call: NA
clone_size: many

cdr3_nt: TGTGCCAGCAGTTACTCGGCGTTGCAAGAGACCCAGTACTTC
cdr3_aa: CASSYSALQETQYF
v_call: TRBV6-2/TRBV6-3
j_call: TRBJ2-5
d_call: NA
clone_size: few

cdr3_nt: TGCGCCAGCAGCTCACCCCCGGGACAGGGGAACGAGCAGTACTTC
cdr3_aa: CASSSPPGQGNEQYF
v_call: TRBV5-1
j_call: TRBJ2-7
d_call: TRBD1
clone_size: many

cdr3_nt: TGTGCCAGCAGTTACTCGTCCCTAGCAAAAGAGACCCAGTACTTC
cdr3_aa: CASSYSSLAKETQYF
v_call: TRBV6-6
j_call: TRBJ2-5
d_call: NA
clone_size: NA

cdr3_nt: TGCAGTGCTTCTCCGGGACACCTCTACAATGAGCAGTTCTTC
cdr3_aa: CSASPGHLYNEQFF
v_call: TRBV20-1
j_call: TRBJ2-1
d_call: NA
clone_size: NA

cdr3_nt: TGCAGTGCTAGATTCCCAGGGTTAGACACTGAAGCTTTCTTT
cdr3_aa: CSARFPGLDTEAFF
v_call: TRBV20-1
j_call: TRBJ1-1
d_call: NA
clone_size: many

cdr3_nt: TGTGCCAGCTCGGTTTCAGGGGACTATGGCTACACCTTC
cdr3_aa: CASSVSGDYGYTF
v_call: TRBV7-2
j_call: TRBJ1-2
d_call: NA
clone_size: many

cdr3_nt: TGTGCCAGCAGTCCTGGGACAGGGCGTGAGAACTTC
cdr3_aa: CASSPGTGRENF
v_call: TRBV27
j_call: TRBJ2-5
d_call: TRBD1
clone_size: few

cdr3_nt: TGTGCCTGGAACTTAGCTGGGGCCAACGTCCTGACTTTC
cdr3_aa: CAWNLAGANVLTF
v_call: TRBV30
j_call: TRBJ2-6
d_call: NA
clone_size: many

cdr3_nt: TGTGCCAGCAGCTTGTGGGCAGGGGGGAACTATGGCTACACCTTC
cdr3_aa: CASSLWAGGNYGYTF
v_call: TRBV5-4
j_call: TRBJ1-2
d_call: TRBD1
clone_size: many

cdr3_nt: TGTGCCAGCAGCACTCTAGCGGGGTACGAGCAGTACTTC
cdr3_aa: CASSTLAGYEQYF
v_call: TRBV11-2
j_call: TRBJ2-7
d_call: TRBD2
clone_size: many

cdr3_nt: TGCAGTGCTAGACAGTTCCAGGGGATCCAGTACTTC
cdr3_aa: CSARQFQGIQYF
v_call: TRBV20-1
j_call: TRBJ2-5
d_call: NA
clone_size: NA

cdr3_nt: TGCGCCAGCAGCTTGGCGGGTATGGGCGGCTACACCTTC
cdr3_aa: CASSLAGMGGYTF
v_call: TRBV5-1
j_call: TRBJ1-2
d_call: NA
clone_size: NA

cdr3_nt: TGCAGTGCTATATCTGAGGGGTCCTACGAGCAGTACTTC
cdr3_aa: CSAISEGSYEQYF
v_call: TRBV20-1
j_call: TRBJ2-7
d_call: NA
clone_size: NA

cdr3_nt: TGTGCCAGCAGCCCGGCGTGGGTTCCCTACAATGAGCAGTTCTTC
cdr3_aa: CASSPAWVPYNEQFF
v_call: TRBV11-2
j_call: TRBJ2-1
d_call: NA
clone_size: many

cdr3_nt: TGTGCCAGCAGTTTTGGTGGCAATCAGCCCCAGCATTTT
cdr3_aa: CASSFGGNQPQHF
v_call: TRBV12-3/TRBV12-4
j_call: TRBJ1-5
d_call: NA
clone_size: many

cdr3_nt: TGTGCCAGCAGTACGGGACAGGGCTTCTACAATGAGCAGTTCTTC
cdr3_aa: CASSTGQGFYNEQFF
v_call: TRBV7-2
j_call: TRBJ2-1
d_call: TRBD1
clone_size: many

cdr3_nt: TGTGCCAGCAGTGACACCGGGACGAAGTCCTACAATGAGCAGTTCTTC
cdr3_aa: CASSDTGTKSYNEQFF
v_call: TRBV6-2/TRBV6-3
j_call: TRBJ2-1
d_call: NA
clone_size: NA

cdr3_nt: TGCAGTATTTCCGGATTAGCCAAAAACATTCAGTACTTC
cdr3_aa: CSISGLAKNIQYF
v_call: TRBV20-1
j_call: TRBJ2-4
d_call: NA
clone_size: few

cdr3_nt: TGTGCCAGCAGTCCCCTAGCGGGGGGCGCCTACGAGCAGTACTTC
cdr3_aa: CASSPLAGGAYEQYF
v_call: TRBV27
j_call: TRBJ2-7
d_call: TRBD2
clone_size: many

cdr3_nt: TGTGCCAGCAGCATGGTCCTAGGTACAGATACGCAGTATTTT
cdr3_aa: CASSMVLGTDTQYF
v_call: TRBV5-6
j_call: TRBJ2-3
d_call: NA
clone_size: NA

cdr3_nt: TGTGCCAGCAGCGCAAATAGCGGGGGGACTCCAAAGTTCTTC
cdr3_aa: CASSANSGGTPKFF
v_call: TRBV7-9
j_call: TRBJ2-1
d_call: TRBD2
clone_size: few

cdr3_nt: TGTGCCAGCAGTGTACTAGCGGGGGTTACAGATACGCAGTATTTT
cdr3_aa: CASSVLAGVTDTQYF
v_call: TRBV2
j_call: TRBJ2-3
d_call: TRBD2
clone_size: many

cdr3_nt: TGTGCCAGCAGCCTCGATAGCGGGGCCCTCACAGATACGCAGTATTTT
cdr3_aa: CASSLDSGALTDTQYF
v_call: TRBV11-2
j_call: TRBJ2-3
d_call: TRBD2
clone_size: many

cdr3_nt: TGTGCCAGCAGTTCTCAGGGACAGGGTCGTAATGAGCAGTTCTTC
cdr3_aa: CASSSQGQGRNEQFF
v_call: TRBV6-1
j_call: TRBJ2-1
d_call: TRBD1
clone_size: many

cdr3_nt: TGTGCCAGCAGTAAATACAGGGATGAAAAACTGTTTTTT
cdr3_aa: CASSKYRDEKLFF
v_call: TRBV6-1
j_call: TRBJ1-4
d_call: NA
clone_size: NA

cdr3_nt: TGTGCCAGCAGTAAGGGGACGGATCACAATCAGCCCCAGCATTTT
cdr3_aa: CASSKGTDHNQPQHF
v_call: TRBV2
j_call: TRBJ1-5
d_call: NA
clone_size: many

cdr3_nt: TGTGCCAGCAGCTTAAAGCGGCCGGCTAGCAGGGATGATACGCAGTATTTT
cdr3_aa: CASSLKRPASRDDTQYF
v_call: TRBV11-3
j_call: TRBJ2-3
d_call: NA
clone_size: many

cdr3_nt: TGCGCCAGCAGCCCGGGGACAGCCGGGACTGGGACCGGGGAGCTGTTTTTT
cdr3_aa: CASSPGTAGTGTGELFF
v_call: TRBV5-1
j_call: TRBJ2-2
d_call: NA
clone_size: few

cdr3_nt: TGCGCCAGCAGCGCCGGTCTAAGCGGGACTGAAGCTTTCTTT
cdr3_aa: CASSAGLSGTEAFF
v_call: TRBV4-3
j_call: TRBJ1-1
d_call: NA
clone_size: NA